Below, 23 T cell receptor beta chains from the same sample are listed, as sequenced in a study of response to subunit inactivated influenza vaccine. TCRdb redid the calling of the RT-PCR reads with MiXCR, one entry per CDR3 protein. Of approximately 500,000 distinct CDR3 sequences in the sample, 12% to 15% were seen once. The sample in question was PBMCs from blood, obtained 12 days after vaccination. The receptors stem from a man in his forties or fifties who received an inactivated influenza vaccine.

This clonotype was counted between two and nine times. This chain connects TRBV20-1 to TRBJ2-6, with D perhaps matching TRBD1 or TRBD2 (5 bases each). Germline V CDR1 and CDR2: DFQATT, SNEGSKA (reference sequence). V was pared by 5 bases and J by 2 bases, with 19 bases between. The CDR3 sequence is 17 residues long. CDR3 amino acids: CSAESGTSRTGANVLTF. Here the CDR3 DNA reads TGCAGTGCTGAATCCGGGACCAGCAGGACTGGGGCCAACGTCCTGACTTTC.

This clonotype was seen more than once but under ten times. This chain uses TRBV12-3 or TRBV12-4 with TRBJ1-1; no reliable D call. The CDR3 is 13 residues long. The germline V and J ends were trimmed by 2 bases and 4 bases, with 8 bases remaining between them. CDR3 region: CASSLRVGTEAFF. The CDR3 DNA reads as TGTGCCAGCAGTTTAAGGGTGGGCACTGAAGCTTTCTTT.

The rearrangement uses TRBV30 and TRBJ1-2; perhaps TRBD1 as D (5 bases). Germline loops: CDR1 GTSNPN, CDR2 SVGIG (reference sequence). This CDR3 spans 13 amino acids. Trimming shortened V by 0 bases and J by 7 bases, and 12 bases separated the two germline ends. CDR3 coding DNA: TGTGCCTGGAGTGTTCAGGGCCCCATTGGCTACACCTTC. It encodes CAWSVQGPIGYTF. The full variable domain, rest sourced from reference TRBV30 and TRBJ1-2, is SQTIHQWPATLVQPVGSPLSLECTVEGTSNPNLYWYRQAAGRGLQLLFYSVGIGQISSEVPQNLSASRPQDRQFILSSKKLLLSDSGFYLCAWSVQGPIGYTFGSGTRLTVV.

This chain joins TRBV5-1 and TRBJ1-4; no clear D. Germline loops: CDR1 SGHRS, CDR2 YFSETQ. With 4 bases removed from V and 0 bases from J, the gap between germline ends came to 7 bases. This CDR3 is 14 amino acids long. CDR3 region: CASSQTTTNEKLFF. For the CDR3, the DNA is TGCGCCAGCAGCCAAACAACAACTAATGAAAAACTGTTTTTT.

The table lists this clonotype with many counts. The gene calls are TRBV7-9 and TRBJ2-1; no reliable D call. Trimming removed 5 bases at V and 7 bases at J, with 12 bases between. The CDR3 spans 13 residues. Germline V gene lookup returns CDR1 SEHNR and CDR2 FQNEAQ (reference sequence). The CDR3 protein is CASSPSDPNEQFF. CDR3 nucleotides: TGTGCCAGCAGCCCCTCCGACCCGAATGAGCAGTTCTTC.

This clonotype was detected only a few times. CDR3 sequence (DNA): TGTGCCAGCAGTTTAACGGACAGGGGGCGCGAACCCCAGCATTTT. Amino acid sequence: CASSLTDRGREPQHF. The V call is TRBV12-3 or TRBV12-4, the J call TRBJ1-5; TRBD1 matches 11 bases. Losses at the gene ends were 2 bases for V and 10 bases for J; bases not matched to a gene: 7. This CDR3 has 15 residues.

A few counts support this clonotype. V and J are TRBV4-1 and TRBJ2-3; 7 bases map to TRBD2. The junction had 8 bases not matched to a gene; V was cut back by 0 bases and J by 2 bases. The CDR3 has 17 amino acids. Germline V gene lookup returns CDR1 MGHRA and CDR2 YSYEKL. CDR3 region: CASSQDLQRGSTDTQYF. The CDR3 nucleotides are TGCGCCAGCAGCCAAGATCTTCAGCGGGGATCCACAGATACGCAGTATTTT.

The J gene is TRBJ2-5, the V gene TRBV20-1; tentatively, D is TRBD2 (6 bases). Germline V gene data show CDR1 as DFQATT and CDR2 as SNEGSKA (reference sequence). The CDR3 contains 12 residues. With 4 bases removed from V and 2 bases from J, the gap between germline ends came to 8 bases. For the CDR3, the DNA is TGCAGTGCTACGGGACTTCAAGAGACCCAGTACTTC. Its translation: CSATGLQETQYF.

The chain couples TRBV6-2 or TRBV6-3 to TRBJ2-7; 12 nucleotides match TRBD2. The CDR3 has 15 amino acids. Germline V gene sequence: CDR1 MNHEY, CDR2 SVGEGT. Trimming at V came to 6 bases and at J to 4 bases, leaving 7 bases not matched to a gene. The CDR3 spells CASSRTSGMGYEQYF. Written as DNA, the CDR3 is TGTGCCAGCAGCCGGACTAGCGGGATGGGATACGAGCAGTACTTC.

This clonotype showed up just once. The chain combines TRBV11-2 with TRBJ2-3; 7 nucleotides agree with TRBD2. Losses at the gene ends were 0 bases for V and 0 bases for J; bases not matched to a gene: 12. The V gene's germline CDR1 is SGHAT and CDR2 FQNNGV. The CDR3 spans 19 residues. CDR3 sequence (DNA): TGTGCCAGCAGCTTAGACAGGTGGGGCCCAGCGGGAAGCACAGATACGCAGTATTTT. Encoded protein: CASSLDRWGPAGSTDTQYF.

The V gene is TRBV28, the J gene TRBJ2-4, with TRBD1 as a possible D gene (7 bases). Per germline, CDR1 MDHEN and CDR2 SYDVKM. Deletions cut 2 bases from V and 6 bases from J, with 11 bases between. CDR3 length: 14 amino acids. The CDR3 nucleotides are TGTGCCAGCAGTTTAACAGGGGAGGTAAACATTCAGTACTTC. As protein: CASSLTGEVNIQYF.

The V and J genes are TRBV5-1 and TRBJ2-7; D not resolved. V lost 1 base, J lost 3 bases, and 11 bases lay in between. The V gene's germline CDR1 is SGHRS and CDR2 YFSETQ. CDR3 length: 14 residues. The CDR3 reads CASSLTEPNYEQYF. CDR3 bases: TGCGCCAGCAGCTTGACGGAGCCAAACTACGAGCAGTACTTC.

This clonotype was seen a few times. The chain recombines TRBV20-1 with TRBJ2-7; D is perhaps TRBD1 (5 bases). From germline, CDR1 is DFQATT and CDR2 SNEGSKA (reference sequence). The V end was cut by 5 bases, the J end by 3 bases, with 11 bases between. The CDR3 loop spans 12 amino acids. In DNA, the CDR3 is TGCAGTGCTCCCGACAGCCTCTACGAGCAGTACTTC. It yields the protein CSAPDSLYEQYF.

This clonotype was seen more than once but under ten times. CDR3 in DNA: TGCAGTGCTAGAACCGGGACTAGTTCACGCGGTGAGCAGTTCTTC. It codes for CSARTGTSSRGEQFF. The chain links TRBV20-1 to TRBJ2-1; 8 bases are shared with TRBD2. The CDR3 extends over 15 amino acids. V lost 2 bases to trimming and J lost 9 bases; unmatched junction nucleotides: 12. Germline-derived CDR1 and CDR2 are DFQATT and SNEGSKA (reference sequence).

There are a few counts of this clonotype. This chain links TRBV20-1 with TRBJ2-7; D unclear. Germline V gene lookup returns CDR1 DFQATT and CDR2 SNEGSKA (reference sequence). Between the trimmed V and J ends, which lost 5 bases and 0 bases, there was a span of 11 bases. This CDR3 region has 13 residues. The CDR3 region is CSALLWDSYEQYF. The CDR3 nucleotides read TGCAGTGCTTTGTTGTGGGACTCCTACGAGCAGTACTTC.

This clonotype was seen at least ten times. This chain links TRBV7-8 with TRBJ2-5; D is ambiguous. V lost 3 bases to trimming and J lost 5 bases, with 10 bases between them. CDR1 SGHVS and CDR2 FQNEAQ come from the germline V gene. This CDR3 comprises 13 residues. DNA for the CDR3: TGTGCCAGCAGCTTGAACCAGATGGAGACCCAGTACTTC. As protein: CASSLNQMETQYF. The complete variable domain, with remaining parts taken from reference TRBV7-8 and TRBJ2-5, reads GAGVSQSPRYKVAKRGQDVALRCDPISGHVSLFWYQQALGQGPEFLTYFQNEAQLDKSGLPSDRFFAERPEGSVSTLKIQRTQQEDSAVYLCASSLNQMETQYFGPGTRLLVL.

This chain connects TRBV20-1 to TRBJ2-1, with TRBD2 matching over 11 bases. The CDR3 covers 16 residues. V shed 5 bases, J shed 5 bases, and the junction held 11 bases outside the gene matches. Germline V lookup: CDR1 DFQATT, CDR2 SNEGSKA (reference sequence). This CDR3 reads CSAVRFGTSGNNEQFF. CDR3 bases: TGCAGTGCTGTAAGATTCGGGACTAGCGGAAACAATGAGCAGTTCTTC.

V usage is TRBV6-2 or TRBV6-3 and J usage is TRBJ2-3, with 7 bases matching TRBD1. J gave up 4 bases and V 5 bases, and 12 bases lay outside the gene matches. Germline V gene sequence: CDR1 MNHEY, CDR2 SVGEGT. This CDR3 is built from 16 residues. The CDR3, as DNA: TGTGCCAGCAGTAAACAGGGGTTCCGGGGAGCAGATACGCAGTATTTT. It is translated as CASSKQGFRGADTQYF.

The CDR3 here is CASSPTSGRVDGELFF. The CDR3 DNA reads TGTGCCAGCAGCCCGACTAGCGGGAGAGTCGACGGGGAGCTGTTTTTT. This chain connects TRBV7-2 to TRBJ2-2, with 12 bases fitting TRBD2. With V trimmed by 5 bases and J by 7 bases, 8 bases remained unmatched. CDR3 length: 16 residues. Germline V gene data show CDR1 as SGHTA and CDR2 as FQGNSA.

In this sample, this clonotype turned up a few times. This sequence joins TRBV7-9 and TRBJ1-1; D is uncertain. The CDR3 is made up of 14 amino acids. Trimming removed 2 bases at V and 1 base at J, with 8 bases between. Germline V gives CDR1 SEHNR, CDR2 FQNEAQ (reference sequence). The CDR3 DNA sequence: TGTGCCAGCAGCTTACACCACAAGAACACTGAAGCTTTCTTT. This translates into CASSLHHKNTEAFF.

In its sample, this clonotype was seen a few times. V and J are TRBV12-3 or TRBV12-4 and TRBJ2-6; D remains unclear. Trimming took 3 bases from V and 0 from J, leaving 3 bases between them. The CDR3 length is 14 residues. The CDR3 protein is CASSFDSGANVLTF. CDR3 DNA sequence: TGTGCCAGCAGTTTTGACTCTGGGGCCAACGTCCTGACTTTC.

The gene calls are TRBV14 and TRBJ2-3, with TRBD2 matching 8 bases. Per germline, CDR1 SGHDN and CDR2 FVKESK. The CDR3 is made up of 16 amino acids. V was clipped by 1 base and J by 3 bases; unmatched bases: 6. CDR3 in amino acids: CASSQGGGGRTDTQYF. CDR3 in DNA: TGTGCCAGCAGCCAAGGGGGCGGCGGGAGGACAGATACGCAGTATTTT.

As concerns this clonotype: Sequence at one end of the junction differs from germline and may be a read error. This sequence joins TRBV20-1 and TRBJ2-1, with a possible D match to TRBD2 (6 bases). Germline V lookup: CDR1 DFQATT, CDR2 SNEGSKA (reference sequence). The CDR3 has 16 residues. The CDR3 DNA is TGCTGTGCTAGAGCGGCAACTAGCCTCTCCTACAATGAGCAGTTCTTC. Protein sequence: CCARAATSLSYNEQFF.